This T cell receptor (beta chain) was captured by sequencing in a study of T cell responses to AZD1222 COVID-19 vaccine. Study findings and constraints: Only six individuals given AZD1222 were seropositive at baseline.

Notes on this clone: What it binds is unknown.

The CDR3 spans 16 residues. Germline V gene lookup returns CDR1 SGHDN and CDR2 FVKESK. The V end lost 4 bases, the J end lost 5 bases, and 17 bases lay between the germline ends. Some clones are missing from TCRdb's copy, which holds only in-frame ones; the method was immunoSEQ multiplex PCR. The sample includes some 150,000 clones, 88% of them seen just once. V is TRBV14 and J is TRBJ2-2, with D tentatively TRBD2 (7 bases). The source is an adult who received the AZD1222 COVID-19 vaccine. The sequencing here drew on peripheral blood, taken 28 days after the second AZD1222 dose. In DNA form, the CDR3 reads TGTGCCAGCAGCCGCATGGCGGGGGCCGGAACCGGGGAGCTGTTTTTT. Translated, it gives CASSRMAGAGTGELFF.